The next 9 T cell receptor beta chains were all read from a single sample in a study of shared clonotypes between healthy human individuals. Here immunoSEQ multiplex PCR was the method, and the copy in TCRdb shows in-frame clones only, minus some. This sample has roughly 500,000 clones, with 76% found just once. The specimen sequenced was PBMCs. The receptors here all came from a woman aged 40 to 50 in good health. Some clones in this sample may be carry-over from other donors' samples.

This clone has only a few counts. This chain uses TRBV4-2 with TRBJ1-5; weak D call: TRBD1 (5 bases). The CDR3 is 14 residues long. V was shortened by 4 bases and J by 7 bases, with 14 bases between the two germline ends. Germline lookup yields CDR1 LGHNA and CDR2 YNFKEQ. The CDR3 DNA reads TGTGCCAGCAGCCCGAGGGGAGAGGGGCAGCCCCAGCATTTT. Its translation is CASSPRGEGQPQHF.

On this clone: The sample carries other DNA sequences with the same CDR3. The V gene is TRBV7-6, the J gene TRBJ2-1, with TRBD1 identical over 9 bases. V was clipped by 5 bases and J by 5 bases; unmatched bases: 7. Germline V gene data show CDR1 as SGHVS and CDR2 as FNYEAQ. This CDR3 has 15 residues. In DNA form, the CDR3 reads TGTGCCAGCAGCCTGGGGACAGGGAACCACAATGAGCAGTTCTTC. This gives the protein CASSLGTGNHNEQFF.

The genes are TRBV5-1 and TRBJ1-1, with no clear D. CDR1 and CDR2 (germline): SGHRS, YFSETQ. This CDR3 contains 13 residues. V dropped 4 bases and J dropped 1 base, with 8 bases sitting between them. As DNA, the CDR3 is TGCGCCAGCAGCAAGGGCCGGAACACTGAAGCTTTCTTT. The encoded protein is CASSKGRNTEAFF. Full variable domain (outside the CDR3, taken from reference TRBV5-1 and TRBJ1-1): KAGVTQTPRYLIKTRGQQVTLSCSPISGHRSVSWYQQTPGQGLQFLFEYFSETQRNKGNFPGRFSGRQFSNSRSEMNVSTLELGDSALYLCASSKGRNTEAFFGQGTRLTVV.

The gene calls are TRBV9 and TRBJ2-1, with 7 bases that match TRBD2. Germline trimming cut 0 bases from V and 8 bases from J; bases unmatched to any gene: 5. There are 14 residues in the CDR3. CDR1 is SGDLS and CDR2 is YYNGEE in the germline V gene. CDR3 in amino acids: CASSVGLAVDEQFF. The CDR3 DNA is TGTGCCAGCAGCGTAGGACTAGCAGTCGATGAGCAGTTCTTC.

The rearrangement uses TRBV7-3 and TRBJ2-1; TRBD2 agrees at 9 bases. The CDR3 consists of 15 residues. Germline loops: CDR1 SGHTA, CDR2 FQGTGA. Unmatched junction bases numbered 10, after V lost 6 bases and J lost 7 bases. The CDR3 protein is CASSSSLAGRNEQFF. CDR3 coding DNA: TGTGCCAGCAGTTCTTCTCTAGCGGGACGAAATGAGCAGTTCTTC.

V gene TRBV7-2 combines with J gene TRBJ2-2; perhaps TRBD2 as D (6 bases). CDR3 length: 17 amino acids. Deletions cut 4 bases from V and 1 base from J, with 16 bases between. Germline CDR1 reads SGHTA; CDR2 reads FQGNSA. CDR3 coding DNA: TGTGCCAGCAGCTCCCGAATCCTAGCGCTGAACACCGGGGAGCTGTTTTTT. Translating it yields CASSSRILALNTGELFF.

This chain links TRBV5-1 with TRBJ2-7; either TRBD1 or TRBD2 may fit D (5 bases each). V lost 4 bases to trimming and J lost 2 bases, with 19 bases between them. From germline, CDR1 is SGHRS and CDR2 YFSETQ. This CDR3 is built from 16 residues. The chain's CDR3 is CASSTVVSGRAYEQYF. The CDR3 region has the DNA TGCGCCAGCAGCACGGTAGTCTCGGGGCGGGCCTACGAGCAGTACTTC.

The chain links TRBV5-4 to TRBJ1-2, with a weak D call TRBD1 (5 bases). The V gene's germline CDR1 is SGHNT and CDR2 YYREEE (reference sequence). This CDR3 comprises 14 residues. V lost 6 bases and J 2 bases, leaving 14 bases between the germline ends. Here the CDR3 reads CASTQGQANYGYTF. CDR3 DNA: TGTGCCAGCACCCAGGGTCAGGCAAACTATGGCTACACCTTC.

V and J are TRBV5-1 and TRBJ2-3; D is undetermined. V dropped 4 bases and J dropped 2 bases, with 2 bases sitting between them. CDR1 SGHRS and CDR2 YFSETQ come from the germline V gene. The CDR3 runs to 11 residues. The CDR3 sequence is CASSATDTQYF. The CDR3 DNA sequence: TGCGCCAGCAGCGCCACAGATACGCAGTATTTT. Full variable domain (remainder filled in from reference TRBV5-1 and TRBJ2-3): KAGVTQTPRYLIKTRGQQVTLSCSPISGHRSVSWYQQTPGQGLQFLFEYFSETQRNKGNFPGRFSGRQFSNSRSEMNVSTLELGDSALYLCASSATDTQYFGPGTRLTVL.